Following are 5 T cell receptor beta chains from one sample sequenced in a study of technical replicates of blood from a few donors. Method: immunoSEQ multiplex PCR; TCRdb's copy keeps in-frame clones and lacks some. The table lists over 60,000 clones, 93% of them singletons. Source material: T cells isolated from PBMCs. These receptors all come from a human donor in good health.

The chain employs TRBV28 and TRBJ2-1, with a possible D match to TRBD2 (5 bases). This CDR3 has 16 amino acids. The ends were cut back, 6 bases at V and 0 bases at J, with 15 bases in the middle. CDR1 and CDR2 (germline): MDHEN, SYDVKM. The CDR3 sequence: CASSKTGMSSYNEQFF. The CDR3, as DNA: TGTGCCAGCAGCAAGACCGGGATGAGCTCCTACAATGAGCAGTTCTTC. Looking up the rest from reference TRBV28 and TRBJ2-1 gives the full variable domain: DVKVTQSSRYLVKRTGEKVFLECVQDMDHENMFWYRQDPGLGLRLIYFSYDVKMKEKGDIPEGYSVSREKKERFSLILESASTNQTSMYLCASSKTGMSSYNEQFFGPGTRLTVL.

V and J are TRBV7-2 and TRBJ2-1; D may be TRBD2 (6 bases). This CDR3 is 12 amino acids long. The germline V gene has CDR1 SGHTA and CDR2 FQGNSA. V dropped 1 base and J dropped 15 bases, with 13 bases sitting between them. CDR3 bases: TGTGCCAGCAGCTTAGATGGAGGGACTCCGTTCTTC. Encoded protein: CASSLDGGTPFF.

V is TRBV11-2 and J is TRBJ2-2, with D perhaps TRBD2 (6 bases). CDR3 length: 16 amino acids. CDR1 is SGHAT, CDR2 FQNNGV, per germline. Between the trimmed V and J ends, which lost 1 base and 2 bases, there was a span of 11 bases. CDR3 sequence reads: CASSLGAGPNTGELFF. CDR3 sequence (DNA): TGTGCCAGCAGCTTAGGAGCGGGCCCTAACACCGGGGAGCTGTTTTTT.

The chain recombines TRBV10-2 with TRBJ1-2; D might be TRBD1 (5 bases). The germline V gene has CDR1 WSHSY and CDR2 SAAADI. Trimming took 0 bases from V and 3 from J, leaving 11 bases between them. The CDR3 is made up of 15 amino acids. The CDR3 here is CASSESGGAYYGYTF. The CDR3 coding sequence is TGCGCCAGCAGTGAGTCGGGAGGGGCCTACTATGGCTACACCTTC.

The chain combines TRBV15 with TRBJ2-1; 8 positions match TRBD1. The J segment lost 7 bases and the V segment lost 5 bases, leaving 1 base of the junction unmatched. Germline loops: CDR1 LNHNV, CDR2 YYDKDF (reference sequence). The CDR3 has 12 residues. CDR3 in amino acids: CATSWTGNEQFF. CDR3 DNA: TGTGCCACCAGCTGGACAGGGAATGAGCAGTTCTTC.